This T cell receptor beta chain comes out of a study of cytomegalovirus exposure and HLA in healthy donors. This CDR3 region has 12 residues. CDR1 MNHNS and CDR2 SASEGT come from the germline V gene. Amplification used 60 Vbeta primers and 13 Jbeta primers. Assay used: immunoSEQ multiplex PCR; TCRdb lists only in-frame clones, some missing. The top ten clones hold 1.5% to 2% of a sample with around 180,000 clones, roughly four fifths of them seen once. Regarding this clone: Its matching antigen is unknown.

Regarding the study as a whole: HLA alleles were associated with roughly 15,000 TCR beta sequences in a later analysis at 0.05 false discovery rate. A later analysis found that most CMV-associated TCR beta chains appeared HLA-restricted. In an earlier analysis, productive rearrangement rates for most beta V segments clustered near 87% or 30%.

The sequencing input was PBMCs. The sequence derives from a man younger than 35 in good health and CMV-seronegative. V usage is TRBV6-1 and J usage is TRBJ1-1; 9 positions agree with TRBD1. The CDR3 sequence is CTGGDRAPEAFF. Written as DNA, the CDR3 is TGTACCGGCGGGGACAGGGCCCCTGAAGCTTTCTTT.